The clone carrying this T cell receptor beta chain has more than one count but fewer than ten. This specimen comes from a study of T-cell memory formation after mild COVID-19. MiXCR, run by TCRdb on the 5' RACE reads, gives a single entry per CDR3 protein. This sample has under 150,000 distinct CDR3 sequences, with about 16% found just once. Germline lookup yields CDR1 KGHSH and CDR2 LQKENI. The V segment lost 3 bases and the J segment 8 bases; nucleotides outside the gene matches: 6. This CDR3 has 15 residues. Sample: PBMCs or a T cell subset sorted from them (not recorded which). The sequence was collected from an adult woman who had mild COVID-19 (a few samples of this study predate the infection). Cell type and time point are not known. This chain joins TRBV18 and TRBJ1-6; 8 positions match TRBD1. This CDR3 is CASSPRTGTDSPLHF. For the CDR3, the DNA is TGTGCCAGCTCACCTAGGACAGGGACGGATTCACCCCTCCACTTT. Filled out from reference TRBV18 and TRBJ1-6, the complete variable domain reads NAGVMQNPRHLVRRRGQEARLRCSPMKGHSHVYWYRQLPEEGLKFMVYLQKENIIDESGMPKERFSAEFPKEGPSILRIQQVVRGDSAAYFCASSPRTGTDSPLHFGNGTRLTVT.